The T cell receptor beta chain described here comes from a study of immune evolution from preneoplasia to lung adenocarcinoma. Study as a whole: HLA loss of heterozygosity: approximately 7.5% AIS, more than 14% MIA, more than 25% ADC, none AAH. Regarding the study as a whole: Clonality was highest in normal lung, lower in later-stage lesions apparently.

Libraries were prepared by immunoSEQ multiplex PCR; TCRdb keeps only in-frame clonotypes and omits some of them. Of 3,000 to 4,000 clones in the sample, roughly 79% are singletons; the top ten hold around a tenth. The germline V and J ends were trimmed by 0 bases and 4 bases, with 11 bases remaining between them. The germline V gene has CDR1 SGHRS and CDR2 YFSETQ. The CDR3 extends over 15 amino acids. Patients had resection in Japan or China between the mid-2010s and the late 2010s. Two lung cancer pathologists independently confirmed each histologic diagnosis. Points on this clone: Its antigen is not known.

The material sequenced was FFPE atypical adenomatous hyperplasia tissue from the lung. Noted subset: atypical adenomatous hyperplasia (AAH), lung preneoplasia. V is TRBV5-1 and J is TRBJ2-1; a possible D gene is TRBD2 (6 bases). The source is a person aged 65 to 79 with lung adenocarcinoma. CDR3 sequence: CASSLAGTGYNEQFF. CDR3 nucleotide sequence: TGCGCCAGCAGCTTGGCCGGGACTGGGTACAATGAGCAGTTCTTC.